Detailed here is one T cell receptor (beta chain). This clonotype was seen repeatedly, ten times or more. It has no known antigen specificity. The input lacks base qualities; no much larger clone sits a single base away. As encoded in the germline V gene, CDR1 is SQVTM while CDR2 is ANQGSEA. Trimming accounts for 2 bases at V and 4 bases at J, while the number of junction bases matched to no gene is 7. The CDR3 goes from the cysteine to the phenylalanine over 15 residues. Just the 45-base CDR3 DNA is kept, in frame starting at base 1. The sample originates from a study of T cells after yellow fever vaccination (dated by TCRdb to the late 2010s). About the study as a whole: The SMART-Seq v4 Ultra Low Input RNA kit was used to prepare libraries from fractions with low cell numbers. To follow T-cell clones before and after primary and booster YFV17D yellow fever vaccination, bulk TCR alpha and beta repertoires were sequenced over time. Two healthy male donors, one aged 18 to 30 and one aged 30 to 40 years, were included in the cohort. Blood samples were taken at several timepoints before and after primary and secondary immunization, and bulk PBMC replicates and cell subsets were isolated.

Overall study results and their limits: Compared with the primary T-cell response, the secondary T-cell response was weaker but faster, peaking on day 5 rather than day 15. A small fraction of clonotypes appeared in both the CD4 and CD8 compartments, likely as a result of convergent recombination. After the booster, most of the clones that had expanded following primary vaccination were detected again (roughly 96% of CD4 and 80% to 90% of CD8), which suggests that memory was broadly maintained. Computational filtering was needed because FACS-sorted repertoires could contain abundant contaminating clonotypes from the bulk population. Because only a couple of donors were included in the study, the extent to which the findings can be generalized is limited.

In the paper's terms, the treatment or condition label means: live attenuated yellow fever vaccine strain. A standard Ficoll-Paque protocol was used to isolate PBMCs from peripheral blood. CD4 and CD8 T-cell fractions were isolated with Dynabeads CD4 and CD8 positive selection kits. TriZol was used to extract RNA from bulk PBMCs, from CD4 and CD8 fractions, and from dextramer-positive and dextramer-negative fractions. TCR cDNA was synthesized by 5'RACE template switching, through which a universal primer site and unique molecular identifiers were introduced. cDNA synthesis was primed from both the TCR alpha and TCR beta constant segments. Libraries were amplified in two PCR steps, with sample barcodes and sequencing adapters added in the second step. Libraries were sequenced on Illumina HiSeq 2500 (2x100 bp) or NovaSeq (2x150 bp). As for the original processing: Demultiplexing of reads and collapsing into UMI consensus sequences were performed with MIGEC, and V(D)J alignment was carried out with MiXCR. Using edgeR on replicate PBMC samples, clonotypes were called vaccine-responding if FDR was below 0.01 and the log2 fold change was above 5 up to day 15. Each bulk clonotype was labeled CD4 or CD8 based on which sequenced repertoire, CD4 or CD8, contained the clonotype at higher abundance. TCRdb reprocessing: public reads trimmed at Q25 with fastp, clones called with MiXCR, in-frame beta chains kept. Under each unique CDR3 protein, matching rows form one entry showing the most common genes and DNA. TCRdb's processing, not the authors', yielded these V and J calls. Counted in this sample were 150,000 to 200,000 distinct CDR3 sequences; 5.5% to 7.5% of them appeared once. The biggest ten clones account for roughly 2.5% of the sample.

The chain is made from TRBV29-1 and TRBJ2-7, and TRBD1 matches 11 of the central bases. This sample comprised CD4+ T cells sorted from PBMCs, obtained 4 to 5 days after the first yellow fever vaccination. This TCR was recovered from a man aged 18-30 years who received the YFV17D yellow fever vaccine. The nucleotides are TGCAGCGTTGAACTCAGCGGACAGGGGGCTTACGAGCAGTACTTC. Translated, it reads CSVELSGQGAYEQYF.